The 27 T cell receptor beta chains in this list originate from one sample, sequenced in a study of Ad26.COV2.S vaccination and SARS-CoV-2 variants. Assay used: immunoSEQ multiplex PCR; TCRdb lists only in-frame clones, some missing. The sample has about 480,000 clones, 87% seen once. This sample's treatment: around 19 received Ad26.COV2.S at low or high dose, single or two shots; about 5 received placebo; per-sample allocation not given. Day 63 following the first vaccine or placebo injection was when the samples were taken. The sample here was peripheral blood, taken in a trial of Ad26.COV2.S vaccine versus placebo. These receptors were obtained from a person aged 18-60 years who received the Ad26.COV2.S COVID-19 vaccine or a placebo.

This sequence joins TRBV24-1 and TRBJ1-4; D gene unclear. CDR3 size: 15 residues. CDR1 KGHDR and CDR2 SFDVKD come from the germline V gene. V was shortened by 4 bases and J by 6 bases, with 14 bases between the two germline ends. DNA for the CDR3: TGTGCCACCAGTGAGCGAGGAGGTCTGGATGAAAAACTGTTTTTT. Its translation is CATSERGGLDEKLFF.

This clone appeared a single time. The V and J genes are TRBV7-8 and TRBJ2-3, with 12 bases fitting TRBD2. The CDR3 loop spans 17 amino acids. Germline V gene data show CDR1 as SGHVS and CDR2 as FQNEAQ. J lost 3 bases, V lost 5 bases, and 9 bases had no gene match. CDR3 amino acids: CASSPRLAGEVTDTQYF. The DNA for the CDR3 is TGTGCCAGCAGCCCCCGACTAGCGGGAGAAGTTACAGATACGCAGTATTTT.

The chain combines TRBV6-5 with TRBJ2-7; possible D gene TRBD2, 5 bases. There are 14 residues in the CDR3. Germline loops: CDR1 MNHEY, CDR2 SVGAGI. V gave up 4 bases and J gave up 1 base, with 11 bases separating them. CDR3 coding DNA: TGTGCCAGCAGTTCCTCCGGGGAGTCCTACGAGCAGTACTTC. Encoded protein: CASSSSGESYEQYF.

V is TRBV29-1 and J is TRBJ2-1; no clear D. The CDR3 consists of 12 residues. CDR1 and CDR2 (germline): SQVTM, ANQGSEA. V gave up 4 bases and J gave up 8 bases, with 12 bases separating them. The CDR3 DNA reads TGCAGCGTTGTAAACCTTGGCGATGAGCAGTTCTTC. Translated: CSVVNLGDEQFF.

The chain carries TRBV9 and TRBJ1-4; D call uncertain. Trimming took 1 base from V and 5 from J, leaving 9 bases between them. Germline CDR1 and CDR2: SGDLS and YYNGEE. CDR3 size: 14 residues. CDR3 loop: CASSVSGPNEKLFF. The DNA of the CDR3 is TGTGCCAGCAGCGTATCTGGCCCGAATGAAAAACTGTTTTTT.

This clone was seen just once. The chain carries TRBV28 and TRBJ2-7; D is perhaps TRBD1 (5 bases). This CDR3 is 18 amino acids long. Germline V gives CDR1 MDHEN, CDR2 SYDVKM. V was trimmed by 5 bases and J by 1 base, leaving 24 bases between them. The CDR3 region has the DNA TGTGCCAGCAGTAAATGGGGCAGGGTAGGGTCTGGTTCCTACGAGCAGTACTTC. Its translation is CASSKWGRVGSGSYEQYF. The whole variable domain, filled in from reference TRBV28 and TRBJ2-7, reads DVKVTQSSRYLVKRTGEKVFLECVQDMDHENMFWYRQDPGLGLRLIYFSYDVKMKEKGDIPEGYSVSREKKERFSLILESASTNQTSMYLCASSKWGRVGSGSYEQYFGPGTRLTVT.

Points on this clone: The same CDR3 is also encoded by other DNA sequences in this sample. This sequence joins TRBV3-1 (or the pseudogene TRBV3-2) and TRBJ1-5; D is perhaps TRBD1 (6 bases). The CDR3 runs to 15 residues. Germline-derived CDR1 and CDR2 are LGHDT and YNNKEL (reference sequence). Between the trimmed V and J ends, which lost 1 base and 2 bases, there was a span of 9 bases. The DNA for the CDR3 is TGTGCCAGCAGCCAAGGGGCAGGGGGCAATCAGCCCCAGCATTTT. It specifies CASSQGAGGNQPQHF.

This CDR3 reads CATSEERTTSYNSPLHF. Written as DNA, the CDR3 is TGTGCCACCAGCGAAGAAAGGACAACCTCCTATAATTCACCCCTCCACTTT. The rearrangement uses TRBV15 and TRBJ1-6; possibly TRBD1 for D (5 bases). This CDR3 comprises 17 residues. Germline CDR1 LNHNV, CDR2 YYDKDF (reference sequence). Trimming pared 5 bases from V and 0 bases from J, leaving 14 bases between.

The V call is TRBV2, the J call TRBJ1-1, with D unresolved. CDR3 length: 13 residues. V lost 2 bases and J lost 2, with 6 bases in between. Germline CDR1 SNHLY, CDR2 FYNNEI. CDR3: CASSEPGNTEAFF. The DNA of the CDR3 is TGTGCCAGCAGTGAACCGGGCAACACTGAAGCTTTCTTT.

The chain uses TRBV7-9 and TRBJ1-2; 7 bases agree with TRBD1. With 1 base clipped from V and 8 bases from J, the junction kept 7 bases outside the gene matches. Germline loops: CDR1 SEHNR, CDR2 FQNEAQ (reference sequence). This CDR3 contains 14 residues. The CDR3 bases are TGTGCCAGCAGCTTAGAAGGGGGCGCGAGGGGCTACACCTTC. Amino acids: CASSLEGGARGYTF.

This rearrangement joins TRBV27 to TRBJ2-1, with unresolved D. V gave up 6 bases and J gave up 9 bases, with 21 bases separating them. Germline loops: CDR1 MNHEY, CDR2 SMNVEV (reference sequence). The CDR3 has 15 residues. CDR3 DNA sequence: TGTGCCAGCAGCCCCTTATTCCAAGTAGGAGTTGAGCAGTTCTTC. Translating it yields CASSPLFQVGVEQFF.

The CDR3 is CASSLDLTNQFF. The CDR3 DNA follows: TGTGCCAGCAGCTTGGATTTGACTAACCAGTTCTTC. J is TRBJ2-1 and V is TRBV5-5; D is possibly TRBD2 (5 bases). V shed 0 bases and J shed 13 bases, with 11 bases lying between them. This CDR3 has 12 amino acids. Germline assignment: CDR1 SGHKS and CDR2 YYEKEE (reference sequence).

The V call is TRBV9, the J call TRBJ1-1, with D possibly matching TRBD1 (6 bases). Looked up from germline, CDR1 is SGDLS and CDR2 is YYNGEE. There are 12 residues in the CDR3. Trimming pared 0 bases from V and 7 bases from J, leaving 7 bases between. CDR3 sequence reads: CASSVEGGEAFF. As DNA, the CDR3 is TGTGCCAGCAGCGTAGAGGGGGGTGAAGCTTTCTTT.

The CDR3, as DNA: TGTGCCAGCAGGGCTACAGGTACCCCTGAGCAGTTCTTC. Amino acid sequence: CASRATGTPEQFF. This chain connects TRBV6-5 to TRBJ2-1, with D perhaps matching TRBD1 (5 bases). CDR1 and CDR2 (germline): MNHEY, SVGAGI. The CDR3 totals 13 residues. Trimming cost V 6 bases and J 9 bases, with 15 bases left between them.

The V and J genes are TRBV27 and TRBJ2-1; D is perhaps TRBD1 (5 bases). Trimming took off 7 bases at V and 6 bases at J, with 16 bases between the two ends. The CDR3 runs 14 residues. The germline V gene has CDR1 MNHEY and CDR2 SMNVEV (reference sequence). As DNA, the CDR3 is TGTGCCAGCATTCACTCCACAGGCGCCAATGAGCAGTTCTTC. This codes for CASIHSTGANEQFF.

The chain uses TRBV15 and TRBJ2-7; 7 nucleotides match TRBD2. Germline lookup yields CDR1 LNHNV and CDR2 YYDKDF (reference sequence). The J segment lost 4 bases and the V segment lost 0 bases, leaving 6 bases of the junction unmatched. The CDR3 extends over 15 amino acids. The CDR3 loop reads CATSREGGSGYEQYF. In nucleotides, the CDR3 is TGTGCCACCAGCAGAGAGGGCGGGAGTGGGTACGAGCAGTACTTC.

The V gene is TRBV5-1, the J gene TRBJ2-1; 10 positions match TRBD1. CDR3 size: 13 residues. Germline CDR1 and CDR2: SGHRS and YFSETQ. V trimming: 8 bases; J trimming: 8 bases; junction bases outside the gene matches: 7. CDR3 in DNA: TGCGCCAGTAGACAGGGGGCCTCGGATGAGCAGTTCTTC. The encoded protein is CASRQGASDEQFF. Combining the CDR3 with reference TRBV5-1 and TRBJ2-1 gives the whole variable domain KAGVTQTPRYLIKTRGQQVTLSCSPISGHRSVSWYQQTPGQGLQFLFEYFSETQRNKGNFPGRFSGRQFSNSRSEMNVSTLELGDSALYLCASRQGASDEQFFGPGTRLTVL.

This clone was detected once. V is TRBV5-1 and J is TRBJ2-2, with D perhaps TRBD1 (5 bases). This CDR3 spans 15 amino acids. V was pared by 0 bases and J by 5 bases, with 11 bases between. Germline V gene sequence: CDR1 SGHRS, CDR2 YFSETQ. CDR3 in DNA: TGCGCCAGCAGCTTGGAGGGGATGCGGACCGGGGAGCTGTTTTTT. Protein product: CASSLEGMRTGELFF.

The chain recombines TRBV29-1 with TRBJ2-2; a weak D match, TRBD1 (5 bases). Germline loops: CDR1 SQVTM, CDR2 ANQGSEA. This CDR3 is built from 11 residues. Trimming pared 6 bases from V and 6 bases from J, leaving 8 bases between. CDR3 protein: CSVAGPGELFF. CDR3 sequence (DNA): TGCAGCGTCGCAGGGCCCGGGGAGCTGTTTTTT.

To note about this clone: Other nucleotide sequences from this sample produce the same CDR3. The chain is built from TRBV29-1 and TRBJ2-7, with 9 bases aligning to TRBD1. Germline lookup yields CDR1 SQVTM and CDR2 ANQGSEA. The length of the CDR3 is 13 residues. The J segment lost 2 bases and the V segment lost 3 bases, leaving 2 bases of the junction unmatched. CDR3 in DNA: TGCAGCGTTGAGGGACAGGGCGCCTACGAGCAGTACTTC. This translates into CSVEGQGAYEQYF.

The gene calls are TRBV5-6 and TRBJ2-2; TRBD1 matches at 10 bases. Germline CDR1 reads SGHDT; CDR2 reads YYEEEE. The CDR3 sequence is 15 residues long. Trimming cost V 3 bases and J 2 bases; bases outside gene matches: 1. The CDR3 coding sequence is TGTGCCAGCAGCTGGACAGGGGGTAACACCGGGGAGCTGTTTTTT. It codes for CASSWTGGNTGELFF.

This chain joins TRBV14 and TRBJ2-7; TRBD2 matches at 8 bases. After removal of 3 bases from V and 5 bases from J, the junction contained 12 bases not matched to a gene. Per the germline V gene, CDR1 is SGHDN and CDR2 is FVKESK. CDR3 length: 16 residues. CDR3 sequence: CASSHTGLGSLDEQYF. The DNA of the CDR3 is TGTGCCAGCAGCCATACGGGACTAGGGTCCTTGGACGAGCAGTACTTC.

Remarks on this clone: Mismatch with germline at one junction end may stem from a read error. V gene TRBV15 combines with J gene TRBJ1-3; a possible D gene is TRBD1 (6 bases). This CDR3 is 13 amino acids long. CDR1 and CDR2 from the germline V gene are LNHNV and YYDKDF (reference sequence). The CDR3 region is CATSRDNPGTSAF. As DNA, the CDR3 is TGTGCCACCAGCAGAGATAACCCGGGGACAAGTGCTTTT.

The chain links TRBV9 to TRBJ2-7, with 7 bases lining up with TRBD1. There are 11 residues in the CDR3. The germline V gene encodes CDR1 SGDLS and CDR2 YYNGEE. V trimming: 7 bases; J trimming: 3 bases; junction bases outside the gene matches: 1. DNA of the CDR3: TGTGCCAGCGGGACAGTCTACGAGCAGTACTTC. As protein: CASGTVYEQYF.

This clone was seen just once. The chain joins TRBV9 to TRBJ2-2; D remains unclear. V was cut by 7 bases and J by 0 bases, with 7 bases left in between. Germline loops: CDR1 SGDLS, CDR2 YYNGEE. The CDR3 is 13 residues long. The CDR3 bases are TGTGCCAGCGGTCTTTCGAACACCGGGGAGCTGTTTTTT. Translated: CASGLSNTGELFF.

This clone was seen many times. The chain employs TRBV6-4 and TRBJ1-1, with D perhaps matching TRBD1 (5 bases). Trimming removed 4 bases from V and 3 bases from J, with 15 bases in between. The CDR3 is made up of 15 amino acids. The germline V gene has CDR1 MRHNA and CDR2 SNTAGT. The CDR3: CASSAGSLGDTEAFF. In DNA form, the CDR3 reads TGTGCCAGCAGTGCTGGCTCCTTGGGGGACACTGAAGCTTTCTTT.

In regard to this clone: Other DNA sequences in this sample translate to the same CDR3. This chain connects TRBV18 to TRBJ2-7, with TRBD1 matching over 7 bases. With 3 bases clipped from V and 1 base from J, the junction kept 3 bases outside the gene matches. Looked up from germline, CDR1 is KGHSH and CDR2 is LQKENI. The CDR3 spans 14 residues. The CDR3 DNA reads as TGTGCCAGCTCACCCGGGACAGCATCCTACGAGCAGTACTTC. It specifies CASSPGTASYEQYF.